This is a list of T cell receptor beta chains from one sample in a study of control samples from healthy donors and cancer patients. Repertoires were generated with immunoSEQ multiplex PCR, while TCRdb's copy carries only in-frame clones and drops some. The data hold about 120,000 clones, with around 90% observed a single time. The sample taken for sequencing was blood. The receptors here all came from a woman between 65 and 79 years old in good health. The CDR3 runs from the conserved cysteine through the conserved F or W. Each record gives: D gene, J gene, V gene, CDR3 protein. A D gene is named only where the DNA matches it firmly.

TRBD2 TRBJ2-1 TRBV10-2 CASSETSGGVDEQFF
TRBD1 TRBJ1-2 TRBV5-1 CASSSHPQGAQTHYYGYTF
NA TRBJ1-1 TRBV5-1 CASSLETGRTEAFF
NA TRBJ1-1 TRBV5-6 CASSREGNTEAFF
NA TRBJ2-3 TRBV25-1 CASSRDTSDTQYF
NA TRBJ1-4 TRBV5-4 CASSIRGSEKLFF
NA TRBJ1-4 TRBV4-3 CASSQDRWPGEKLFF
NA TRBJ1-6 TRBV20-1 CSASDSSYNSPLHF
NA TRBJ1-2 TRBV11-2 CASEHGRSREAYGYTF
NA TRBJ1-1 TRBV18 CASSPRPGGSEAFF
NA TRBJ1-3 TRBV7-9 CASSERPENTIYF
TRBD2 TRBJ2-5 TRBV5-1 CASSPLAGAQETQYF
NA TRBJ1-2 TRBV19 CASSKGGQRTNYGYTF
TRBD1 TRBJ2-5 TRBV5-6 CASSKMGQGPETQYF
NA TRBJ1-6 TRBV5-1 CASSPGAQADNSPLHF
NA TRBJ1-2 TRBV6-5 CASSSAYGYTF
NA TRBJ1-5 TRBV5-1 CASSLEGGLYQPQHF
TRBD2 TRBJ2-7 TRBV7-3 CASSLTPSGGYEQYF
TRBD2 TRBJ2-3 TRBV2 CASSWASGGAGADTQYF
NA TRBJ2-3 TRBV6-5 CASIPGQPSDTQYF
NA TRBJ2-1 TRBV4-1 CASSQDRALEQFF
NA TRBJ1-6 TRBV6-5 CASSYLVNRAESPLHF
TRBD1 TRBJ1-2 TRBV2 CASSGDRATGTNYGYTF
NA TRBJ2-5 TRBV6-6 CASSYSRETQYF
TRBD1 TRBJ2-3 TRBV4-1 CASSQAGQNWATDTQYF
NA TRBJ1-6 TRBV3-1/TRBV3-2 CASSGVNSPLHF
NA TRBJ2-1 TRBV15 CATSSVQSKEENEQFF
NA TRBJ1-5 TRBV18 CASSSWEGGGNQPQHF
NA TRBJ2-5 TRBV15 CATSRGQKKETQYF
TRBD1 TRBJ2-3 TRBV9 CASSQTTGPNTQYF
NA TRBJ1-6 TRBV27 CASSLSFQLNSPLHF
TRBD1 TRBJ1-6 TRBV27 CASSFLPTGAVSSYNSPLHF
NA TRBJ1-3 TRBV27 CASSPGGTAGNTIYF
TRBD1 TRBJ1-1 TRBV7-3 CASSHILPRTGVGTEAFF
TRBD1 TRBJ1-1 TRBV19 CASSIGRDRAMNTEAFF
NA TRBJ2-7 TRBV1 CTSSQDRRLPTGYEQYF
NA TRBJ1-2 TRBV7-9 CASSAQGLGGYTF
TRBD2 TRBJ2-1 TRBV11-2 CASSLQGTSGGSSYNEQFF
NA TRBJ2-1 TRBV24-1 CATSDPDRPEQFF
NA TRBJ1-1 TRBV3-1/TRBV3-2 CASSQPNTEAFF
NA TRBJ1-1 TRBV12-3/TRBV12-4 CASSKDSQPEAFF
TRBD1 TRBJ1-1 TRBV7-3 CASSRQGTTEAFF
NA TRBJ2-3 TRBV10-3 CAISDRDASTDTQYF
NA TRBJ1-5 TRBV7-2 CASSFIEGPQPQHF
NA TRBJ2-7 TRBV11-2 CASSLGQGPLREQYF
NA TRBJ2-1 TRBV6-5 CASSYSTDSYNEQFF
NA TRBJ1-6 TRBV4-1 CASSSRLAVGNSPLHF
NA TRBJ1-2 TRBV4-1 CASSQDSYGYTF
NA TRBJ1-5 TRBV5-6 CASSPQGGSNQPQHF
TRBD2 TRBJ2-3 TRBV10-2 CASRAGGSPTDTQYF
NA TRBJ2-1 TRBV6-1 CASSEGWGLTYNEQFF
TRBD1 TRBJ1-6 TRBV2 CASSVQGVDNSPLHF
TRBD1 TRBJ1-1 TRBV6-6 CASSYGQGVTEAFF
TRBD1 TRBJ1-3 TRBV10-3 CAISVGTGAGNTIYF
TRBD1 TRBJ1-5 TRBV10-3 CAISGTGGDQPQHF
TRBD2 TRBJ2-3 TRBV7-9 CASSPTSGGDTQYF
TRBD1 TRBJ1-2 TRBV15 CATSSQRQGSYGYTF
TRBD2 TRBJ2-5 TRBV7-9 CASSLLGTSGQETQYF
TRBD2 TRBJ2-1 TRBV12-3/TRBV12-4 CASTVTSRNEQFF